The T cell receptor beta chain described here comes from a study of prognosis after radiotherapy for stage I lung cancer. Study in general: Newly diagnosed primary stage I lung tumors were present in some 15 patients, and oligometastatic NSCLC after surgical resection of the primary tumor was present in roughly 5 patients. No patient was treated with concurrent therapy while undergoing stereotactic body radiotherapy. Study conclusions and caveats: Lower post-radiation Shannon entropy was seen in patients who went on to develop distant metastases.

The table lists this clonotype with many counts. Its antigen is not known. Genomic DNA yielded TCR beta CDR3, amplified by two-round multiplex PCR. For every TRBV and TRBJ gene, a specific primer was used in first-round PCR. TCRdb re-derived calls from the multiplex PCR reads in MiXCR, one entry per CDR3 protein. Of roughly 30,000 distinct CDR3 sequences listed, about 43% are singletons. The blood draw at each of two time points yielded about 6 milliliters of peripheral blood. Unmatched junction bases numbered 4, after V lost 3 bases and J lost 4 bases. Germline values: CDR1 KGHSH, CDR2 LQKENI. This CDR3 region has 16 residues.

The chain couples TRBV18 to TRBJ2-3, with 13 bases identical to TRBD2. The source material was PBMCs, sampled before or after stereotactic body radiation therapy (not recorded which). The origin of this receptor is a donor over 45 with non-small cell lung cancer. The CDR3 DNA sequence: TGTGCCAGCTCACCCGGACTAGCGGGAGAAGCAGATACGCAGTATTTT. Encoded protein: CASSPGLAGEADTQYF.